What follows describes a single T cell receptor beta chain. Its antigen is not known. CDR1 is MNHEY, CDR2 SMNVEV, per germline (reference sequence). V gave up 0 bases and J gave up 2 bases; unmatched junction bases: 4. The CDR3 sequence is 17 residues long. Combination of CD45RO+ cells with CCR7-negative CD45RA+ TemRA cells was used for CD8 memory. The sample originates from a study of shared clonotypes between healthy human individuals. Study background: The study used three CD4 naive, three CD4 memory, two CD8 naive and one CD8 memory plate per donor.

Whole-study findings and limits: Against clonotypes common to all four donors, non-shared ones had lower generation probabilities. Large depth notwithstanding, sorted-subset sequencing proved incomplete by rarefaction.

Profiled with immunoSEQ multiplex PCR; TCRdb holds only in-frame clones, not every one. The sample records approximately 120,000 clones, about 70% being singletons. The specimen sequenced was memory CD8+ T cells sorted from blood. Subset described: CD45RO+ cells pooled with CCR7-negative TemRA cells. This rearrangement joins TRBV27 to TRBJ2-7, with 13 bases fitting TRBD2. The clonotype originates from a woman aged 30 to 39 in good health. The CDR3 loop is CASSLSRGTSGTYEQYF. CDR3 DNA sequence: TGTGCCAGCAGTTTATCCCGGGGGACTAGCGGGACCTACGAGCAGTACTTC.